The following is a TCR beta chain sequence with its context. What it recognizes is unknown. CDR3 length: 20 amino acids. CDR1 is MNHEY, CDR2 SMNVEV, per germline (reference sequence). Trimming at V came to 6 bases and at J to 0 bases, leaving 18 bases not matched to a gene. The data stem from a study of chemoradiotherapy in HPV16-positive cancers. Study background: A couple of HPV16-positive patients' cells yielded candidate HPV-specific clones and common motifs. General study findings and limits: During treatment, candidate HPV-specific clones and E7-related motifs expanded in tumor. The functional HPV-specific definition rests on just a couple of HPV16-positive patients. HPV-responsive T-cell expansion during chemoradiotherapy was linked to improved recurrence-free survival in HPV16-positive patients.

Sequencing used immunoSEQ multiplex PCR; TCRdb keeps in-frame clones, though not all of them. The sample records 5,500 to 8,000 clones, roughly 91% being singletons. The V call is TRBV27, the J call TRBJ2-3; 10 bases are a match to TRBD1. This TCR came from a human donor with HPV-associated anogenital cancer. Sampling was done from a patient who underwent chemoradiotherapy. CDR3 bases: TGTGCCAGCAGCTATTTCGCTACGACCGCGGGACAGGGGAGCACAGATACGCAGTATTTT. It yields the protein CASSYFATTAGQGSTDTQYF.